This T cell receptor (beta chain) was retrieved from a study of T-cell memory formation after mild COVID-19. After 5'RACE with constant-segment primers, TCR alpha and TCR beta cDNA libraries carrying sample barcodes and UMIs were obtained. One entry per CDR3 protein results from TCRdb running MiXCR on the 5' RACE reads. The sample shows 180,000 or so distinct CDR3 sequences, under 20% of them seen only once. Findings of the study overall: The authors did not confirm SARS-CoV-2 specificity of second-wave clones peaking day 37. Of the contracting clones, CD4+ ones lay mainly in CM and EM, and CD8+ ones in EMRA. Certain responding clones were present in pre-infection memory, suggesting participation of cross-reactive memory.

This CDR3 contains 12 residues. V shed 5 bases and J shed 4 bases, with 8 bases lying between them. The germline gives CDR1 SGHRS, CDR2 YFSETQ. Points on this clonotype: Antigen specificity is unknown.

The sequencing input was PBMCs or a T cell subset sorted from them (not recorded which). The TCR originated in an adult woman who had mild COVID-19 (a few samples of this study predate the infection). Cell type and time point are not known. The rearrangement uses TRBV5-1 and TRBJ2-3, with TRBD2 as a possible D gene (6 bases). The CDR3 nucleotides are TGCGCCAGCAGTAGACTAGCAGATACGCAGTATTTT. Amino acids: CASSRLADTQYF. The variable domain in full, with the rest retrieved from reference TRBV5-1 and TRBJ2-3, is KAGVTQTPRYLIKTRGQQVTLSCSPISGHRSVSWYQQTPGQGLQFLFEYFSETQRNKGNFPGRFSGRQFSNSRSEMNVSTLELGDSALYLCASSRLADTQYFGPGTRLTVL.